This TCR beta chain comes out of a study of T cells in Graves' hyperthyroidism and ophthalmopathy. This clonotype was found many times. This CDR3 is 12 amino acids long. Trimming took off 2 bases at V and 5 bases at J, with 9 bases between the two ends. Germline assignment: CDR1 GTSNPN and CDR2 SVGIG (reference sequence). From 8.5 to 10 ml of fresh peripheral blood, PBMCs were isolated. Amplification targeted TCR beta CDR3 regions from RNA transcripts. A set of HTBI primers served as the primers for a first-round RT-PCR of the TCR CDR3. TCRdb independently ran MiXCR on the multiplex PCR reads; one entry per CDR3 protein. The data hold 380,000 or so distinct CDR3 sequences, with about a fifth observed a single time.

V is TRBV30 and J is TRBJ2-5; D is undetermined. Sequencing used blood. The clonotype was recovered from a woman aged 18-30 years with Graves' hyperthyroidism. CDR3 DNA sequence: TGTGCCTGGAGTCCCCGGCCGGAGACCCAGTACTTC. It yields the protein CAWSPRPETQYF.